The 22 T cell receptor beta chains presented below share a single source sample, sequenced in a study of response to subunit inactivated influenza vaccine. One entry per CDR3 protein results from TCRdb running MiXCR on the RT-PCR reads. The sample has about 570,000 distinct CDR3 sequences, 10% to 12% seen once; the top ten hold approximately 11%. This same sample was also part of a study on T cells expressing NK-cell markers. That report adds: Synthesis of TCR beta cDNA relied on 5'RACE template switching carrying UMIs.

Sequenced here: PBMCs from blood, sampled on the day of vaccination. The receptors were gathered from a man between 50 and 59 years old who received an inactivated influenza vaccine.

The rearrangement links TRBV7-3 to TRBJ2-7; D may be TRBD2 (5 bases). The CDR3 has 13 residues. V gave up 1 base and J gave up 5 bases, with 9 bases separating them. Germline loops: CDR1 SGHTA, CDR2 FQGTGA. The DNA of the CDR3 is TGTGCCAGCAGCTTAAGCTCCGGGAACGAGCAGTACTTC. It specifies CASSLSSGNEQYF.

This chain uses TRBV29-1 with TRBJ2-1; a weak D match, TRBD1 (6 bases). Trimming removed 4 bases from V and 6 bases from J, with 13 bases in between. The length of the CDR3 is 13 residues. Germline CDR1 SQVTM, CDR2 ANQGSEA. The CDR3 reads CSVAGHSSNEQFF. CDR3 in DNA: TGCAGCGTTGCGGGACATTCATCCAATGAGCAGTTCTTC.

This clonotype was seen ten or more times. The gene calls are TRBV20-1 and TRBJ2-5; 7 nucleotides line up with TRBD2. The CDR3 runs to 14 residues. V shed 7 bases, J shed 4 bases, and the junction held 12 bases outside the gene matches. The V gene's germline CDR1 is DFQATT and CDR2 SNEGSKA (reference sequence). DNA for the CDR3: TGCAGTGACCGCCCGACCGGCGGGGGAGAGACCCAGTACTTC. As protein: CSDRPTGGGETQYF.

This clonotype was observed a handful of times. One end of the junction varies from germline; a read error may be responsible. CDR3 protein: CSARVVEELFF. DNA of the CDR3: TGCAGCGCTAGGGTCGTGGAGGAACTGTTTTTT. The chain joins TRBV20-1 to TRBJ1-4, with D unclear. The germline gives CDR1 DFQATT, CDR2 SNEGSKA (reference sequence). CDR3 length: 11 residues.

This clonotype was counted a few times. A clone one base away is much larger, so this may be a read error. This chain links TRBV20-1 with TRBJ2-7; D might be TRBD2 (5 bases). The V and J ends lost 3 bases and 2 bases respectively, with 8 bases between them. The V gene's germline CDR1 is DFQATT and CDR2 SNEGSKA (reference sequence). The CDR3 has 12 amino acids. Written as DNA, the CDR3 is TGCAGTGCTAGTGAGGGCCCCTACGAGCAGTACTTC. Protein: CSASEGPYEQYF.

Only a few counts were recorded for this clonotype. The chain couples TRBV5-1 to TRBJ1-6; D perhaps matches TRBD1 (5 bases). Germline V gene lookup returns CDR1 SGHRS and CDR2 YFSETQ. The CDR3 loop spans 13 amino acids. Trimming pared 0 bases from V and 15 bases from J, leaving 13 bases between. The chain's CDR3 is CASSLVQGGLLHF. The CDR3, as DNA: TGCGCCAGCAGCTTGGTTCAGGGAGGACTCCTCCACTTT.

This clonotype has ten or more counts. V gene TRBV5-1 combines with J gene TRBJ2-2; no clear D gene. CDR1 SGHRS and CDR2 YFSETQ come from the germline V gene. The CDR3 spans 12 residues. Trimming pared 2 bases from V and 7 bases from J, leaving 6 bases between. The CDR3 loop is CASSFPGGELFF. CDR3 DNA sequence: TGCGCCAGCAGCTTCCCGGGCGGGGAGCTGTTTTTT.

V gene TRBV7-6 combines with J gene TRBJ2-1, with TRBD2 matching 8 bases. CDR1 is SGHVS, CDR2 FNYEAQ, per germline. The CDR3 length is 14 residues. The V gene end was trimmed by 4 bases and the J gene end by 11 bases; junction bases not matched to a gene: 10. The CDR3: CASSSGTRSRQQFF. The CDR3 bases are TGTGCCAGCAGCTCCGGGACTAGGAGCAGGCAGCAGTTCTTC.

The table lists this clonotype with a few counts. The rearrangement joins TRBV7-3 to TRBJ2-3; the D gene is possibly TRBD2 (6 bases). The CDR3 length is 14 residues. Per the germline V gene, CDR1 is SGHTA and CDR2 is FQGTGA. The V end was cut by 4 bases, the J end by 3 bases, with 11 bases between. Here the CDR3 DNA reads TGTGCCAGCAGCTCGGAGGGTAGGACAGATACGCAGTATTTT. Encoded protein: CASSSEGRTDTQYF.

The chain recombines TRBV12-3 or TRBV12-4 with TRBJ2-1, with TRBD2 matching 9 bases. This CDR3 has 14 amino acids. After removal of 1 base from V and 8 bases from J, the junction contained 3 bases not matched to a gene. CDR3 bases: TGTGCCAGCAGTTTAGGCGGGGGGGCCGATGAGCAGTTCTTC. As protein: CASSLGGGADEQFF.

This clonotype occurred a few times. V is TRBV7-9 and J is TRBJ2-1; the match to TRBD1 covers 9 bases. CDR1 and CDR2 from the germline V gene are SEHNR and FQNEAQ (reference sequence). This CDR3 spans 16 amino acids. V shed 5 bases and J 1 base; nucleotides not matched to a gene: 6. CDR3 in DNA: TGTGCCAGCAGCCCAGGACAGGGGTGGTCCTACAATGAGCAGTTCTTC. This sequence encodes CASSPGQGWSYNEQFF.

This clonotype was recorded a few times. The chain carries TRBV10-3 and TRBJ2-5; 7 bases match TRBD1. The V gene end was trimmed by 0 bases and the J gene end by 3 bases; junction bases not matched to a gene: 1. CDR1 ENHRY and CDR2 SYGVKD come from the germline V gene. The CDR3 has 14 residues. As DNA, the CDR3 is TGTGCCATCAGTGAGTCCGGGACAGAAGAGACCCAGTACTTC. This sequence encodes CAISESGTEETQYF.

This clonotype has a handful of counts. The rearrangement uses TRBV20-1 and TRBJ2-7, with TRBD2 matching 8 bases. The CDR3 extends over 15 amino acids. V trimming: 3 bases; J trimming: 0 bases; junction bases outside the gene matches: 7. Germline lookup yields CDR1 DFQATT and CDR2 SNEGSKA (reference sequence). CDR3 in DNA: TGCAGTGCTAGTTCAGCTAGCGGGTACTCCTACGAGCAGTACTTC. Protein sequence: CSASSASGYSYEQYF.

This clonotype appeared a few times. V and J are TRBV29-1 and TRBJ2-7; the D gene is possibly TRBD1 (6 bases). CDR3 length equals 12 residues. The germline V gene has CDR1 SQVTM and CDR2 ANQGSEA. Trimming removed 6 bases from V and 5 bases from J, with 14 bases in between. The CDR3 sequence is CSVGTSPNEQYF. The CDR3 coding sequence is TGCAGCGTGGGGACATCTCCCAACGAGCAGTACTTC.

This clonotype was counted ten times or more. The gene calls are TRBV24-1 and TRBJ2-3, with 12 bases matching TRBD1. Germline V gene sequence: CDR1 KGHDR, CDR2 SFDVKD. The CDR3 loop spans 20 amino acids. With V trimmed by 3 bases and J by 8 bases, 20 bases remained unmatched. CDR3 sequence reads: CATSDQYALPGQGAPGTQYF. Here the CDR3 DNA reads TGTGCCACCAGTGATCAATACGCCCTTCCGGGACAGGGGGCGCCAGGTACGCAGTATTTT.

The genes are TRBV6-1 and TRBJ2-5; TRBD2 agrees at 12 bases. The CDR3 totals 16 residues. The V gene's germline CDR1 is MNHNS and CDR2 SASEGT. V was pared by 5 bases and J by 4 bases, with 8 bases of the junction left unmatched. CDR3 protein: CASSHEPGLAGETQYF. CDR3 in DNA: TGTGCCAGCAGTCATGAACCGGGACTAGCGGGAGAGACCCAGTACTTC.

The rearrangement links TRBV3-1 to TRBJ1-4, with 7 positions matching TRBD1. The CDR3 runs 15 residues. The trim removed 2 bases at V and 8 bases at J, leaving 8 bases unmatched. Germline CDR1 and CDR2: LGHDT and YNNKEL (reference sequence). This chain's CDR3 is CASSQTRDSYEKLFF. CDR3 in DNA: TGTGCCAGCAGCCAAACCCGGGACAGTTACGAAAAACTGTTTTTT.

This clonotype was counted only a few times. The chain links TRBV23-1 to TRBJ2-2; D is perhaps TRBD2 (5 bases). TRBV23-1 is classed as an ORF, of uncertain function. The V end lost 2 bases, the J end lost 2 bases, and 18 bases lay between the germline ends. This CDR3 is built from 18 residues. CDR3 in amino acids: CASSQAGDNGGNTGELFF. The CDR3, as DNA: TGCGCCAGCAGTCAAGCAGGTGACAACGGAGGAAACACCGGGGAGCTGTTTTTT.

Many counts were recorded for this clonotype. The chain recombines TRBV6-2 or TRBV6-3 with TRBJ2-7; 7 bases fit TRBD1. The CDR3 has 14 amino acids. With 5 bases clipped from V and 6 bases from J, the junction kept 10 bases outside the gene matches. Germline CDR1 is MNHEY and CDR2 is SVGEGT. CDR3 sequence reads: CASSPQGSLSEQYF. DNA of the CDR3: TGTGCCAGCAGTCCACAGGGGTCCTTATCCGAGCAGTACTTC.

This rearrangement joins TRBV5-6 to TRBJ1-2; D is unresolved. Per the germline V gene, CDR1 is SGHDT and CDR2 is YYEEEE. The CDR3 sequence is 14 residues long. The V and J ends lost 4 bases and 1 base respectively, with 11 bases between them. CDR3 in DNA: TGTGCCAGCAGCCCTAACACTCTTAACTATGGCTACACCTTC. Protein sequence: CASSPNTLNYGYTF.

V is TRBV25-1 and J is TRBJ1-6; 11 nucleotides align to TRBD1. The V segment lost 3 bases and the J segment 9 bases; nucleotides outside the gene matches: 1. CDR1 is MGHDK, CDR2 SYGVNS, per germline. This CDR3 is 14 amino acids long. CDR3 loop: CASSEDRGLSPLHF. In nucleotides, the CDR3 is TGTGCCAGCAGTGAGGACAGGGGGCTTTCACCCCTCCACTTT.

This clonotype appeared a few times. The J gene is TRBJ2-2, the V gene TRBV15, with a possible D match to TRBD2 (5 bases). The germline V and J ends were trimmed by 0 bases and 1 base, with 6 bases remaining between them. This CDR3 is built from 15 residues. Germline CDR1 reads LNHNV; CDR2 reads YYDKDF (reference sequence). This chain's CDR3 is CATSRDRENTGELFF. The CDR3 nucleotides read TGTGCCACCAGCAGAGATCGGGAGAACACCGGGGAGCTGTTTTTT.